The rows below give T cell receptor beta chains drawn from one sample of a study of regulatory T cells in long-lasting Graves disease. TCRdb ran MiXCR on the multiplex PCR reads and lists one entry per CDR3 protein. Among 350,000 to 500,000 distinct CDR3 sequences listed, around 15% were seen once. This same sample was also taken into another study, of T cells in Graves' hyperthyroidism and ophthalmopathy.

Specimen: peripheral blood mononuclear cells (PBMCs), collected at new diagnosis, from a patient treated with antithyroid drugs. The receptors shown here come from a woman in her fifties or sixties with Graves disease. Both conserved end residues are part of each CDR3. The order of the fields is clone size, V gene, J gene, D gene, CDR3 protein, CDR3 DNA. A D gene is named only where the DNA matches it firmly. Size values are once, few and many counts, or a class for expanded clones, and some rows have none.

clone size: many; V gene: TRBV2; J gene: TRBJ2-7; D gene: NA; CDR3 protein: CASTEPGKAYEQYF; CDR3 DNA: TGTGCCAGTACCGAACCGGGTAAAGCCTACGAGCAGTACTTC
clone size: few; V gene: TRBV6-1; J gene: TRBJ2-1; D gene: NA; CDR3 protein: CASQVLASSYNEQFF; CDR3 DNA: TGTGCCAGCCAGGTCCTGGCTAGCTCCTACAATGAGCAGTTCTTC
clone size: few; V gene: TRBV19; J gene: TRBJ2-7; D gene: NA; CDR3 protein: CASSPADRIVGNEQYF; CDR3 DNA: TGTGCCAGTAGTCCTGCAGACAGGATCGTTGGGAACGAGCAGTACTTC
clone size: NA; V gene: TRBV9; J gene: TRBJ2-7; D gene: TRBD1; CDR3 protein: CASSVGTGVYEQYF; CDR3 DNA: TGTGCCAGCAGCGTAGGGACAGGGGTGTACGAGCAGTACTTC
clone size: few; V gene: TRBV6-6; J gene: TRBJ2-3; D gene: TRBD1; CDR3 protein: CASSYSSDRYTDTQYF; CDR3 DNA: TGTGCCAGCAGTTACTCGTCGGACAGGTACACAGATACGCAGTATTTT
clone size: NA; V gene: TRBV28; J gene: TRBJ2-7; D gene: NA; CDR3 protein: CASSLVGSRHF; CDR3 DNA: TGTGCCAGCAGTTTAGTGGGGAGTCGGCACTTC
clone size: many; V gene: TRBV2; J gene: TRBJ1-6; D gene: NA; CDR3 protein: CASKLLGSDNSPLHF; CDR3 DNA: TGTGCCAGCAAGTTGTTGGGTAGTGATAATTCACCCCTCCACTTT
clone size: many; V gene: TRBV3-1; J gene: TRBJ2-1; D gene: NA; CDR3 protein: CASSQTGDYEQFF; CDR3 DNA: TGTGCCAGCAGCCAAACGGGGGACTATGAGCAGTTCTTC
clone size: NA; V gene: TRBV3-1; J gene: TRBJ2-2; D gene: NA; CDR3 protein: CASSQVPRPGGELFF; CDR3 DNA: TGTGCCAGCAGCCAAGTGCCTCGTCCAGGCGGGGAGCTGTTTTTT
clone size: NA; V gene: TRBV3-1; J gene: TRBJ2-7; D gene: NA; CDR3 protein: CASSQDRPRTSYEQYF; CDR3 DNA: TGTGCCAGCAGCCAAGATCGTCCTAGGACCTCCTACGAGCAGTACTTC